Only a few counts were recorded for the clone carrying this T cell receptor (beta chain). Its cognate antigen is unknown. TCR beta CDR3 region amplification was performed from RNA transcripts. A set of HTBI primers served as the primers for a first-round RT-PCR of the TCR CDR3. TCRdb reprocessed the multiplex PCR reads with MiXCR, giving one entry per CDR3 protein. The data contain approximately 590,000 distinct CDR3 sequences, around 46% of them singletons. Diagnosing involved the use of clinical symptoms, serum thyroxine and TRAb, thyroid ultrasound and orbital computed tomography. CDR1 SEHNR and CDR2 FQNEAQ come from the germline V gene (reference sequence). The V gene end was trimmed by 8 bases and the J gene end by 1 base; junction bases not matched to a gene: 7. This CDR3 is built from 14 residues. The data stem from a study of T cells in Graves' hyperthyroidism and ophthalmopathy. Study results and limitations: Ophthalmopathy was predicted by the model a median of roughly 6.6 months ahead of onset. Most thyroid clonotypes that were expanded above 0.001 also turned up in blood.

This chain uses TRBV7-9 with TRBJ2-5, with 7 bases aligning to TRBD2. The clonotype comes from a young woman with Graves' hyperthyroidism. Sample: peripheral blood or thyroid tissue (not recorded which). The CDR3, as DNA: TGTGCCAGCGGGCGGGAGCTCCCCCAAGAGACCCAGTACTTC. Its protein product is CASGRELPQETQYF. Full variable domain (missing parts from reference TRBV7-9 and TRBJ2-5): DTGVSQNPRHKITKRGQNVTFRCDPISEHNRLYWYRQTLGQGPEFLTYFQNEAQLEKSRLLSDRFSAERPKGSFSTLEIQRTEQGDSAMYLCASGRELPQETQYFGPGTRLLVL.